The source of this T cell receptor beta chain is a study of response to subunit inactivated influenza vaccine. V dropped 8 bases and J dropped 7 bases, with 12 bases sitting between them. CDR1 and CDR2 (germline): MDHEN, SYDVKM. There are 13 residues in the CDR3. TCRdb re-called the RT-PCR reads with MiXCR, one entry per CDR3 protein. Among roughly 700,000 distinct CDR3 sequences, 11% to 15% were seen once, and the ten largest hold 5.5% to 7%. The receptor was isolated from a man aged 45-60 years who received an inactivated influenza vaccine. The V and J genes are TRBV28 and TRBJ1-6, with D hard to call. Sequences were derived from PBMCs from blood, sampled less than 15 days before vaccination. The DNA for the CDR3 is TGTGCCAGCTGCAGGCAGATAAATTCACCCCTCCACTTT. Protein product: CASCRQINSPLHF.